The subject of this entry is one T cell receptor beta chain. Its cognate antigen is unknown. The CDR3 totals 15 residues. V shed 4 bases, J shed 6 bases, and the junction held 13 bases outside the gene matches. Germline V gene lookup returns CDR1 GTSNPN and CDR2 SVGIG (reference sequence). These data are taken from a study of blood T cells in healthy people across ages. Overall study results and limits: Per-million-T-cell TCR beta diversity fell roughly linearly with age. Using unsorted PBMCs precluded a conclusive naive versus antigen-experienced comparison. Unknown donor CMV status possibly confounded expanded clonotype changes.

Combining a sample-barcoded 5' primer with a J-beta primer mix, a second PCR ran for 7 to 11 cycles. Tags on each cDNA molecule came from a template-switch adaptor with 12 random nucleotides. From the 5' RACE reads, TCRdb called clonotypes with MiXCR, one entry per CDR3 protein. The sample lists 500,000 to 700,000 distinct CDR3 sequences, about 30% occurring once. This clonotype was obtained from a woman older than 75 in good health. This rearrangement joins TRBV30 to TRBJ1-1; TRBD1 agrees at 8 bases. The specimen sequenced was blood. CDR3 nucleotide sequence: TGTGCCTGGACAGCGAGCAGGGGGCGATTGTCTGAAGCTTTCTTT. Its protein is CAWTASRGRLSEAFF.